This T cell receptor beta chain was recovered during a study of breast tumors, draining lymph nodes, adjacent tissues. Regarding the study as a whole: Tumor T cell lymph node origin was a supported hypothesis, not proven. Tumor repertoires ranked between lymph nodes and nontumor tissue in diversity, with V and J gene preferences. Most tumor T cells seemingly derive from lymph node, then expand in tumor. Luminal-like breast cancer showed significantly higher tumor–nontumor repertoire similarity than basal-like.

Using its own MiXCR run on the multiplex PCR reads, TCRdb lists one record per CDR3 protein. The sample yields nearly 110,000 distinct CDR3 sequences, 30% seen once. Axillary draining lymph nodes of breast cancer patients supplied the node samples. This clonotype was detected many times. Its antigen is currently unknown. The clonotype was recovered from a female donor with breast cancer. Some clones in this sample may be carry-over from other donors' samples. Input material: axillary lymph node tissue.

The DNA for the CDR3 is TGTGCCACCCGGGACAGGGTAGGCGCTGGGGCCAACGTCCTGACTTTC. It specifies CATRDRVGAGANVLTF. The chain has TRBV19 and TRBJ2-6; the match to TRBD1 covers 9 bases. The CDR3 covers 16 residues. The V and J ends lost 10 bases and 2 bases, in that order; junction bases with no gene match: 9. In germline, CDR1 is LNHDA, CDR2 SQIVND (reference sequence).